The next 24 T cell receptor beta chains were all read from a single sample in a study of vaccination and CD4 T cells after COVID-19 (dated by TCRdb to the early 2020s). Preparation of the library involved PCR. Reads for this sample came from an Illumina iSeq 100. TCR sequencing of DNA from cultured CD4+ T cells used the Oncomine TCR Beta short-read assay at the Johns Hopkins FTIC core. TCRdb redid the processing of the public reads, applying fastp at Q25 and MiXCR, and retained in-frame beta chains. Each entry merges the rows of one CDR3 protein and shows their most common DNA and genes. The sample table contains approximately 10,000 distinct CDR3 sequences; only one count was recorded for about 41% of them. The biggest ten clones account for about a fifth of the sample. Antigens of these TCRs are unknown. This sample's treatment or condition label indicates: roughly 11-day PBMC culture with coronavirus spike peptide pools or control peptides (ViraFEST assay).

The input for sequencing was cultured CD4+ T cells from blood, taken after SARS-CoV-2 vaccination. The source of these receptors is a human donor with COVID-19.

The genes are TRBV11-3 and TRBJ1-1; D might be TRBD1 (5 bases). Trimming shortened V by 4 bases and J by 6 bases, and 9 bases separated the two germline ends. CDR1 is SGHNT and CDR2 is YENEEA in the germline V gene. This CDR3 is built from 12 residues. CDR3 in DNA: TGTGCCAGCAGCTCAGGGACCTCTGAAGCTTTCTTT. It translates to CASSSGTSEAFF.

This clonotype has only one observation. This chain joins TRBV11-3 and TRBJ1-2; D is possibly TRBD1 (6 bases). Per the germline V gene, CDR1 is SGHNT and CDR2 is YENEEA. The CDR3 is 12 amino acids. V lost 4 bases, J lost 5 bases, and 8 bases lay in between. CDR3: CASSSGQYGYTF. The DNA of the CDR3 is TGTGCCAGCAGCTCCGGACAGTATGGCTACACCTTC.

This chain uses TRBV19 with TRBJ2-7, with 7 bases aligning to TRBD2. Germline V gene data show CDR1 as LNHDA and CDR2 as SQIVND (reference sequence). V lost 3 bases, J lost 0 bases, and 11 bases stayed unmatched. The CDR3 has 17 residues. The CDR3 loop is CASSILPSGAISYEQYF. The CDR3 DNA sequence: TGTGCCAGTAGTATCCTGCCGAGCGGGGCGATCTCCTACGAGCAGTACTTC.

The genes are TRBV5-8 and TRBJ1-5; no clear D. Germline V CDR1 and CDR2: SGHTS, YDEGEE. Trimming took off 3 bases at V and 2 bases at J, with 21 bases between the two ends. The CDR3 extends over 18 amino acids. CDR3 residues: CASSYGPDGPKGNQPQHF. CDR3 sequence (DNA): TGTGCCAGCAGCTACGGACCAGATGGACCTAAGGGCAATCAGCCCCAGCATTTT.

The CDR3 coding sequence is TGTGCCAGCAGTTACAGTGACTCTGGGGCCAACGTCCTGACTTTC. Its translation: CASSYSDSGANVLTF. This chain links TRBV6-5 with TRBJ2-6; D uncertain. Trimming took off 2 bases at V and 0 bases at J, with 5 bases between the two ends. Germline V CDR1 and CDR2: MNHEY, SVGAGI. This CDR3 is built from 15 residues.

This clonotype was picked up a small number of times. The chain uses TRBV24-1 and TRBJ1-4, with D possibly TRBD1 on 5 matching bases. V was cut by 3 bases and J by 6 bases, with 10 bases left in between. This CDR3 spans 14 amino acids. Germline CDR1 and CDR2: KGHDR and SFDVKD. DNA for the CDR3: TGTGCCACCAGTGATCCTGGGGGAGATGAAAAACTGTTTTTT. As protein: CATSDPGGDEKLFF.

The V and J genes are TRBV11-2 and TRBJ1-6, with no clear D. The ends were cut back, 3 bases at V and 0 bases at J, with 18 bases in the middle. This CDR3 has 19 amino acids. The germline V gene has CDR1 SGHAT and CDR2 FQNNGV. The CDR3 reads CASSFPLRVMISYNSPLHF. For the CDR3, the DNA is TGTGCCAGCAGCTTCCCCCTAAGGGTAATGATCTCCTATAATTCACCCCTCCACTTT.

DNA for the CDR3: TGCAGTGCTAGCTCTAGCGTAAGCACAGATACGCAGTATTTT. This gives the protein CSASSSVSTDTQYF. V usage is TRBV20-1 and J usage is TRBJ2-3; TRBD2 is a possible D gene (6 bases). This CDR3 is built from 14 residues. Between the trimmed V and J ends, which lost 3 bases and 0 bases, there was a span of 10 bases. Looked up from germline, CDR1 is DFQATT and CDR2 is SNEGSKA (reference sequence).

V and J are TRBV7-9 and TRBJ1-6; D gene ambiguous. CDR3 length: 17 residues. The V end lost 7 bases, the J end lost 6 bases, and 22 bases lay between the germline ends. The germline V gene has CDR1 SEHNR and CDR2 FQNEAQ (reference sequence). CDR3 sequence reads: CASTSNPGVLSNSPLHF. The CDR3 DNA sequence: TGTGCCAGCACCTCCAATCCCGGGGTGTTGAGTAATTCACCCCTCCACTTT. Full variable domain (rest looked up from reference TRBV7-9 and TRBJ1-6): DTGVSQNPRHKITKRGQNVTFRCDPISEHNRLYWYRQTLGQGPEFLTYFQNEAQLEKSRLLSDRFSAERPKGSFSTLEIQRTEQGDSAMYLCASTSNPGVLSNSPLHFGNGTRLTVT.

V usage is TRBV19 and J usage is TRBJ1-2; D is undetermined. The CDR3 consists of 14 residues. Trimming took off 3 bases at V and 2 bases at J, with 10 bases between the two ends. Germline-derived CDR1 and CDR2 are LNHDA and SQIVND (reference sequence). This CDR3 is CASSISSPNYGYTF. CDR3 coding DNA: TGTGCCAGTAGTATCTCGAGTCCGAACTATGGCTACACCTTC.

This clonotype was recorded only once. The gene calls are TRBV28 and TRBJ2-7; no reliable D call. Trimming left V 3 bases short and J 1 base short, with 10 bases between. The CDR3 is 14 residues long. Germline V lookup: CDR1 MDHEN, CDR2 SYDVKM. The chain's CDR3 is CASSFRAESYEQYF. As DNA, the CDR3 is TGTGCCAGCAGTTTTCGGGCAGAATCCTACGAGCAGTACTTC.

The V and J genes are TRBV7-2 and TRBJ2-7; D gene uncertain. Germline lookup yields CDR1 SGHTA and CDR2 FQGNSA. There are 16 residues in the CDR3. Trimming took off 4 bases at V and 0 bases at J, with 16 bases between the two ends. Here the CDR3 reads CASSSGRLYSSYEQYF. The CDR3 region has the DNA TGTGCCAGCAGCTCCGGCCGACTTTATAGCTCCTACGAGCAGTACTTC.

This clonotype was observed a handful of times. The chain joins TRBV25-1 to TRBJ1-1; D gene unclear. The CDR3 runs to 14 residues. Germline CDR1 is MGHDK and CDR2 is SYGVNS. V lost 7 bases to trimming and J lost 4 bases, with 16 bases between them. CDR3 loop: CASMSHILGTEAFF. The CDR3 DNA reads TGTGCCAGCATGTCCCACATTCTGGGCACTGAAGCTTTCTTT.

CDR3 protein: CASSNRGIAPLHF. In DNA, the CDR3 is TGTGCCAGTAGTAACAGGGGGATTGCACCCCTCCACTTT. The V gene is TRBV19, the J gene TRBJ1-6, with TRBD1 matching 8 bases. Germline V CDR1 and CDR2: LNHDA, SQIVND (reference sequence). The CDR3 has 13 amino acids. The trim removed 4 bases at V and 11 bases at J, leaving 4 bases unmatched. The entire variable domain, with the rest obtained from reference TRBV19 and TRBJ1-6, is as follows: DGGITQSPKYLFRKEGQNVTLSCEQNLNHDAMYWYRQDPGQGLRLIYYSQIVNDFQKGDIAEGYSVSREKKESFPLTVTSAQKNPTAFYLCASSNRGIAPLHFGNGTRLTVT.

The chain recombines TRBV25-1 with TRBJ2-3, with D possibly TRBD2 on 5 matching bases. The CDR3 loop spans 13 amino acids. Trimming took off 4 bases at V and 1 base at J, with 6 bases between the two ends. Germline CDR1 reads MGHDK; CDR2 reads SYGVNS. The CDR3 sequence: CASSVSGTDTQYF. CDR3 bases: TGTGCCAGCAGTGTTAGCGGCACAGATACGCAGTATTTT.

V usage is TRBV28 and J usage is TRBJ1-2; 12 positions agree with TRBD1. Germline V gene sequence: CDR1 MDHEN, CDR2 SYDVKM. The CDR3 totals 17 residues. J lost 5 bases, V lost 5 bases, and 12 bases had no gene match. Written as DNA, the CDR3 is TGTGCCAGCAGTCCCGGGACAGGGGGCCGAATAGAGTATGGCTACACCTTC. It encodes CASSPGTGGRIEYGYTF.

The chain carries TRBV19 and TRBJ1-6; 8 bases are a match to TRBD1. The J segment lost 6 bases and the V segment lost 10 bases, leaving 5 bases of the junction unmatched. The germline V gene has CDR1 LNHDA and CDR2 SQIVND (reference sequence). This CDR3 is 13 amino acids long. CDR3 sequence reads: CATQGARNSPLHF. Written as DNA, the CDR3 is TGTGCCACGCAGGGGGCGCGTAATTCACCCCTCCACTTT.

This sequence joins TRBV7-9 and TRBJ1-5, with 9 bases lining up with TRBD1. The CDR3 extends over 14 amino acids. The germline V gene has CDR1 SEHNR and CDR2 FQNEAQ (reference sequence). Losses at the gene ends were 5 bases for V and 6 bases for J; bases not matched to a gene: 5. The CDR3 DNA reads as TGTGCCAGCAGCAGATCGACAGGGGGTCAGCCCCAGCATTTT. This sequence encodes CASSRSTGGQPQHF.

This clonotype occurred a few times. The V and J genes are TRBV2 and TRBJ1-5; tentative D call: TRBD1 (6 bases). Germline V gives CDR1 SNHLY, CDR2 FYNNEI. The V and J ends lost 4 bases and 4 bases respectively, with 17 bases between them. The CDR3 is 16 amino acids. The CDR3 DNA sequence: TGTGCCAGCAGTGCTCAGGGGTATCGGGCAAATCAGCCCCAGCATTTT. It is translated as CASSAQGYRANQPQHF.

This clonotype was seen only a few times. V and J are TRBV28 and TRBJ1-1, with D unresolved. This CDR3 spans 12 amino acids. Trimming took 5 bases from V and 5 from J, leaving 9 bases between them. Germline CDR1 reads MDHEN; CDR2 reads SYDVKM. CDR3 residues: CASSLVTTEAFF. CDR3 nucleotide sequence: TGTGCCAGCAGTCTCGTGACTACTGAAGCTTTCTTT.

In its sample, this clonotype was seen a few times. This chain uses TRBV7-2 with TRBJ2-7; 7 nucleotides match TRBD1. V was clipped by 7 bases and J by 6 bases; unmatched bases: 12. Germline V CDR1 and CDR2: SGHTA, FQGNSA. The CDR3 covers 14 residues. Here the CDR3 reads CASTNRQGWGEQYF. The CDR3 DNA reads TGTGCCAGCACCAATAGACAGGGTTGGGGCGAGCAGTACTTC.

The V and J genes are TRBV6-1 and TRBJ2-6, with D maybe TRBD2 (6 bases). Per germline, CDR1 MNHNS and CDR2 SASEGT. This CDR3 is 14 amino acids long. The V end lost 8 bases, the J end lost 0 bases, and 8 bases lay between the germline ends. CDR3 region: CASGEASGANVLTF. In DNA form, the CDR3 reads TGTGCCAGCGGGGAGGCCTCTGGGGCCAACGTCCTGACTTTC.

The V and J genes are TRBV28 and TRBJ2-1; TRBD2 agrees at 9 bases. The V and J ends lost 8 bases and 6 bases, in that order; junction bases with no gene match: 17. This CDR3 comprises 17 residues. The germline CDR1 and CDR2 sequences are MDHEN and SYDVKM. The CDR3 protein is CASVLAGAIFTGNEQFF. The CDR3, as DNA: TGTGCCAGCGTCTTAGCGGGGGCCATCTTTACGGGCAATGAGCAGTTCTTC. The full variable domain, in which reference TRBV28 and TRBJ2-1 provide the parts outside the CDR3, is DVKVTQSSRYLVKRTGEKVFLECVQDMDHENMFWYRQDPGLGLRLIYFSYDVKMKEKGDIPEGYSVSREKKERFSLILESASTNQTSMYLCASVLAGAIFTGNEQFFGPGTRLTVL.

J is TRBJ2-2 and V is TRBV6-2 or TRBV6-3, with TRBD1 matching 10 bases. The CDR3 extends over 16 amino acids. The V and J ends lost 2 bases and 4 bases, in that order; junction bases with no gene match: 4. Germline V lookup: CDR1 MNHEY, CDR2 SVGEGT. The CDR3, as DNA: TGTGCCAGCAGTTACCCCAGGACAGGGGGCACCGGGGAGCTGTTTTTT. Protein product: CASSYPRTGGTGELFF.